This entry lists 6 T cell receptor beta chains sequenced from one sample in a study of OX40 agonist ivuxolimab in advanced cancers. The repertoire was sequenced with immunoSEQ multiplex PCR; TCRdb's copy has only in-frame clones and lacks some. Here the sample spans about 86,000 clones, 90% to 95% being singletons. The sequences come from CD4+ or CD8+ T cells sorted from blood, collected in a trial of the OX40 agonist ivuxolimab. The receptors derive from an adult with an advanced solid tumor such as melanoma, head and neck, liver or kidney cancer.

This chain connects TRBV27 to TRBJ1-5, with TRBD1 matching 7 bases. The germline gives CDR1 MNHEY, CDR2 SMNVEV (reference sequence). Trimming took 6 bases from V and 0 from J; bases not matched to a gene: 5. The CDR3 sequence is 15 residues long. CDR3 amino acids: CASSLTGASNQPQHF. For the CDR3, the DNA is TGTGCCAGCAGCCTCACAGGGGCTAGCAATCAGCCCCAGCATTTT.

This chain joins TRBV5-5 and TRBJ1-5, with TRBD1 matching 8 bases. The germline gives CDR1 SGHKS, CDR2 YYEKEE (reference sequence). V lost 1 base to trimming and J lost 4 bases; unmatched junction nucleotides: 7. CDR3 length: 16 amino acids. The CDR3: CASSLSGTGNNQPQHF. CDR3 DNA sequence: TGTGCCAGCAGCTTGTCTGGGACAGGTAATAATCAGCCCCAGCATTTT.

The CDR3, as DNA: TGTGCCAGCAGCTTTGGACGGGGACATGGCTACACCTTC. Its translation is CASSFGRGHGYTF. The rearrangement uses TRBV5-6 and TRBJ1-2, with D possibly TRBD1 on 5 matching bases. This CDR3 comprises 13 residues. From germline, CDR1 is SGHDT and CDR2 YYEEEE. Trimming cost V 2 bases and J 6 bases, with 11 bases left between them. The entire variable domain, with the rest obtained from reference TRBV5-6 and TRBJ1-2, is as follows: DAGVTQSPTHLIKTRGQQVTLRCSPKSGHDTVSWYQQALGQGPQFIFQYYEEEERQRGNFPDRFSGHQFPNYSSELNVNALLLGDSALYLCASSFGRGHGYTFGSGTRLTVV.

This chain uses TRBV5-1 with TRBJ1-4; 8 nucleotides agree with TRBD1. Trimming at V came to 4 bases and at J to 3 bases, leaving 8 bases not matched to a gene. Germline lookup yields CDR1 SGHRS and CDR2 YFSETQ. The CDR3 sequence is 16 residues long. CDR3 in DNA: TGCGCCAGCAGCATCTCAGGGGGCAAGGCTAATGAAAAACTGTTTTTT. Translated: CASSISGGKANEKLFF.

This chain connects TRBV11-2 to TRBJ1-4; D remains ambiguous. Trimming cost V 5 bases and J 3 bases, with 13 bases left between them. Per the germline V gene, CDR1 is SGHAT and CDR2 is FQNNGV. The length of the CDR3 is 15 residues. The CDR3 sequence is CASSPRSGANEKLFF. CDR3 DNA sequence: TGTGCCAGCAGCCCCCGCTCCGGGGCTAATGAAAAACTGTTTTTT.

J is TRBJ2-7 and V is TRBV9, with TRBD2 matching 10 bases. The V gene's germline CDR1 is SGDLS and CDR2 YYNGEE. Losses at the gene ends were 0 bases for V and 3 bases for J; bases not matched to a gene: 3. The length of the CDR3 is 15 residues. This CDR3 is CASSVDTSGIYEQYF. DNA of the CDR3: TGTGCCAGCAGCGTAGATACTAGCGGGATCTACGAGCAGTACTTC.